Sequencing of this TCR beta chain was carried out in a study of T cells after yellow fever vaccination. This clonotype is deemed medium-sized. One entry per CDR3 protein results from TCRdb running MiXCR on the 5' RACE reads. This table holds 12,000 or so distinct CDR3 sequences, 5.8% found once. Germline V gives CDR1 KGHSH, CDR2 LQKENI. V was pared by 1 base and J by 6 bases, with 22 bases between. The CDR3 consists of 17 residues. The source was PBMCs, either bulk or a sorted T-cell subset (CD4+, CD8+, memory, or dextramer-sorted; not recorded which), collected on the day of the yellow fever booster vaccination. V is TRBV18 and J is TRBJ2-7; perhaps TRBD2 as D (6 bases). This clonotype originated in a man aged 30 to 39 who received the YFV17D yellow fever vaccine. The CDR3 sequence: CASSPRRGGESPVEQYF. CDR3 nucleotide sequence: TGTGCCAGCTCACCACGCCGGGGCGGGGAAAGTCCGGTCGAGCAGTACTTC.